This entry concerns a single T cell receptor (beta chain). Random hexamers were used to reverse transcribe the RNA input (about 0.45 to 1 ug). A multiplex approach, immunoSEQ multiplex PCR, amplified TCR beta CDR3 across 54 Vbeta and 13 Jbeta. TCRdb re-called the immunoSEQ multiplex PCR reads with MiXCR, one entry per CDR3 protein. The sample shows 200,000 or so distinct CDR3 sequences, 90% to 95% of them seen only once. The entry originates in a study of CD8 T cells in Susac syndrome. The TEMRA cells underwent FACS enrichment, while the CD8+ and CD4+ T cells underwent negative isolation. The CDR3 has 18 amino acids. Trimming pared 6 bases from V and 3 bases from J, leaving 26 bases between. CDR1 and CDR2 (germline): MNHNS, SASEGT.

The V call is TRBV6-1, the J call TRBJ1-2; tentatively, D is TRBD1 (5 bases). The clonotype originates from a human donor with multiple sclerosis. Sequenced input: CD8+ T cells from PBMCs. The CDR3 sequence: CASSKPPGTTQNHYGYTF. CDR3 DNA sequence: TGTGCCAGCAGCAAACCTCCCGGGACCACCCAAAACCACTATGGCTACACCTTC.